Included here is one T cell receptor beta chain sequence, with context. The table came from immunoSEQ multiplex PCR; TCRdb's copy has only in-frame clones and leaves some out. This sample carries about 75,000 clones, approximately 96% of them seen once, and the ten largest clones take roughly 0.3%. Looked up from germline, CDR1 is SGHNT and CDR2 is YYREEE (reference sequence). The CDR3 has 15 residues. V trimming: 3 bases; J trimming: 4 bases; junction bases outside the gene matches: 9. The sample originates from a study of technical replicates of blood from a handful of donors. Sequences were obtained from T cells isolated from PBMCs. This rearrangement joins TRBV5-4 to TRBJ1-1, with TRBD1 matching 7 bases. This receptor was obtained from a human donor in good health. The CDR3 region is CASSSVGGEGTEAFF. The CDR3 nucleotides are TGTGCCAGCAGCTCAGTAGGGGGCGAGGGCACTGAAGCTTTCTTT.